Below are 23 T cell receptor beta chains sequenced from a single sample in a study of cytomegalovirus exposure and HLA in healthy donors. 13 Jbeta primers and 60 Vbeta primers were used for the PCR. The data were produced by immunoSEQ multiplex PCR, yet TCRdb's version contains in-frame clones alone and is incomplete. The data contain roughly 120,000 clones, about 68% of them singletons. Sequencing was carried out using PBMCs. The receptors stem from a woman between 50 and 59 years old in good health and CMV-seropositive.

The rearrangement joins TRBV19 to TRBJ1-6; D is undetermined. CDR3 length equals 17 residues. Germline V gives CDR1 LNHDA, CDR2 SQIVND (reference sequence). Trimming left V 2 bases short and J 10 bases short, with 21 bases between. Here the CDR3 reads CASSIFHTRNGVSPLHF. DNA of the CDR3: TGTGCCAGTAGTATATTTCACACCAGGAACGGCGTATCACCCCTCCACTTT.

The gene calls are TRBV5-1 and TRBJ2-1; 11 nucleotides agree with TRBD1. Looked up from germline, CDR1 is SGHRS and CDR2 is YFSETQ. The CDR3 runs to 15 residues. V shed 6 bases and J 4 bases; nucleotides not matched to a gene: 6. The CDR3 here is CASNDGQGAYNEQFF. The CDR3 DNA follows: TGCGCCAGCAACGACGGACAGGGGGCATACAATGAGCAGTTCTTC. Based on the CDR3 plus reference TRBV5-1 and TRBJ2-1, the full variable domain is KAGVTQTPRYLIKTRGQQVTLSCSPISGHRSVSWYQQTPGQGLQFLFEYFSETQRNKGNFPGRFSGRQFSNSRSEMNVSTLELGDSALYLCASNDGQGAYNEQFFGPGTRLTVL.

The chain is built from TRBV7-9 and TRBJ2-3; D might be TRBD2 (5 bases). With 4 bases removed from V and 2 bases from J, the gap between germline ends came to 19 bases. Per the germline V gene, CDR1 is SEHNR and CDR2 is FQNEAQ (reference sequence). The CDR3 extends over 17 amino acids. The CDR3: CASSSSDGEQPTDTQYF. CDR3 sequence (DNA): TGTGCCAGCAGCTCCTCTGACGGGGAGCAGCCCACAGATACGCAGTATTTT. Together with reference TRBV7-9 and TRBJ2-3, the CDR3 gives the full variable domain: DTGVSQNPRHKITKRGQNVTFRCDPISEHNRLYWYRQTLGQGPEFLTYFQNEAQLEKSRLLSDRFSAERPKGSFSTLEIQRTEQGDSAMYLCASSSSDGEQPTDTQYFGPGTRLTVL.

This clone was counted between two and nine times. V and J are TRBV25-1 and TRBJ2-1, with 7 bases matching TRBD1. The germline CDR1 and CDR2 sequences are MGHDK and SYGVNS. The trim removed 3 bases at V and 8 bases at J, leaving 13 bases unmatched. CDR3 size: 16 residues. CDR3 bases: TGTGCCAGCAGTGACAACCGACAGGGTCATAGGGATGAGCAGTTCTTC. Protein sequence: CASSDNRQGHRDEQFF.

CDR3 in DNA: TGTGCCAGCAGCTTACAGGTGTCCGACGAGCAGTACTTC. Encoded protein: CASSLQVSDEQYF. V gene TRBV7-2 combines with J gene TRBJ2-7; D not certain. The CDR3 is 13 residues long. V lost 2 bases and J lost 5, with 10 bases in between. From germline, CDR1 is SGHTA and CDR2 FQGNSA.

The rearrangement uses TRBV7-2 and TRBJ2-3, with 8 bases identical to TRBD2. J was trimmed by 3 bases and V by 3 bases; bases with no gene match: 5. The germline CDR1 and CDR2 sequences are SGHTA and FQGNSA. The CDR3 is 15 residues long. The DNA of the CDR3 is TGTGCCAGCAGCTTGGGCGGGGGGATGACAGATACGCAGTATTTT. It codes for CASSLGGGMTDTQYF.

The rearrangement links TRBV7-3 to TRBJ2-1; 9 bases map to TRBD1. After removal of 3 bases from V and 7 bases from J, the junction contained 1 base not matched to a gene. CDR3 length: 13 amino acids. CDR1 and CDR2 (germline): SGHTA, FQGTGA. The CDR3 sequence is CASSLGQGNEQFF. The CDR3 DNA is TGTGCCAGCAGCTTGGGACAGGGTAATGAGCAGTTCTTC.

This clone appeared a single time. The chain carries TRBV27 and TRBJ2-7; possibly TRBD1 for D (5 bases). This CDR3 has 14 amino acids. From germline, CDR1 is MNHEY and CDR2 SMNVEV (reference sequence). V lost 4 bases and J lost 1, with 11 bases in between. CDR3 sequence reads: CASSSSAGSYEQYF. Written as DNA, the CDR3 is TGTGCCAGCAGTTCATCGGCAGGGTCCTACGAGCAGTACTTC.

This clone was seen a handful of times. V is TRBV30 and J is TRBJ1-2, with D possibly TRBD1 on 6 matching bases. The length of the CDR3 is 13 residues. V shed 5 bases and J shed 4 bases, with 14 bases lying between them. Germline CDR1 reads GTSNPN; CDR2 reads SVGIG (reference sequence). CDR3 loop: CAWRPGAAYGYTF. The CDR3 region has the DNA TGTGCCTGGCGGCCAGGGGCGGCCTATGGCTACACCTTC. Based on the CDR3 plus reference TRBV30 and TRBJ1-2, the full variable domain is SQTIHQWPATLVQPVGSPLSLECTVEGTSNPNLYWYRQAAGRGLQLLFYSVGIGQISSEVPQNLSASRPQDRQFILSSKKLLLSDSGFYLCAWRPGAAYGYTFGSGTRLTVV.

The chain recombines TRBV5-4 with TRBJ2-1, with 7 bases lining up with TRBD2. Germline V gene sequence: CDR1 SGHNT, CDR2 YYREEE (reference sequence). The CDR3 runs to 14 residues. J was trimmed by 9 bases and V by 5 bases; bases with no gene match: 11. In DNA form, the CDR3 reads TGTGCCAGCAGGGACCGGGGGGAGGATCGTGAGCAGTTCTTC. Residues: CASRDRGEDREQFF.

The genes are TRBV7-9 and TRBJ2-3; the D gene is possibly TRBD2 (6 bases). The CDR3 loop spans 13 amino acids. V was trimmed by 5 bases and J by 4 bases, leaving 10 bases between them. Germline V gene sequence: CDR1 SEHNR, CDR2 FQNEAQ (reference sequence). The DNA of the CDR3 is TGTGCCAGCAGCCTTTGGGGGGCAGATACGCAGTATTTT. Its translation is CASSLWGADTQYF.

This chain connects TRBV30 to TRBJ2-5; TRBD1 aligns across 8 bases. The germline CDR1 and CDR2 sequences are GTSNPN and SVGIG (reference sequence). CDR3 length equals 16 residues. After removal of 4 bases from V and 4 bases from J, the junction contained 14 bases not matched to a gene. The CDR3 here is CAWTPLPDRDAETQYF. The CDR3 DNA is TGTGCCTGGACCCCCCTCCCGGACAGGGATGCAGAGACCCAGTACTTC.

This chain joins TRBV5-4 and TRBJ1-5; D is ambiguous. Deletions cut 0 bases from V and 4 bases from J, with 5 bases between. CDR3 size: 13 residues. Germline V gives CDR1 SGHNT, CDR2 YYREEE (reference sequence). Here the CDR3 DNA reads TGTGCCAGCAGCTTGGACATTAATCAGCCCCAGCATTTT. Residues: CASSLDINQPQHF.

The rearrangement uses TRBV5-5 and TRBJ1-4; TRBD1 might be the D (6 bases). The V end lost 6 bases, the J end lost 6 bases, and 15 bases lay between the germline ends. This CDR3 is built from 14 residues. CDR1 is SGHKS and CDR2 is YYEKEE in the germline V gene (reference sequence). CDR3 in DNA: TGTGCCAGCACCCCAGACAGGACGGATGAAAAACTGTTTTTT. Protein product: CASTPDRTDEKLFF.

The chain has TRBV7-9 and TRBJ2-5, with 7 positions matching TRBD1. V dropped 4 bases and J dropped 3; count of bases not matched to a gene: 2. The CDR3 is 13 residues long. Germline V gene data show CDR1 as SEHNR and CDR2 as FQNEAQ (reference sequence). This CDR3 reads CASSWGQKETQYF. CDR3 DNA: TGTGCCAGCAGCTGGGGACAGAAAGAGACCCAGTACTTC.

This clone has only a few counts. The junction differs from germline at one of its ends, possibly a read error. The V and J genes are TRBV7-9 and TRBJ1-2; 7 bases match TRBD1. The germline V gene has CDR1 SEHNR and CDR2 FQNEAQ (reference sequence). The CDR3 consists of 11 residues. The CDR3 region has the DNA TGTGCCAGCAGCACCCAGGACAGGACTGAATTC. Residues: CASSTQDRTEF.

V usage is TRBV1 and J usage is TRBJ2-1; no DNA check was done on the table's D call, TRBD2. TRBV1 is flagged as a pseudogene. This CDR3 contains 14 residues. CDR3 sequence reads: CTSSPLLYDNEQFF. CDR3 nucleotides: TGCACCAGCAGCCCGTTACTCTATGACAATGAGCAGTTCTTC.

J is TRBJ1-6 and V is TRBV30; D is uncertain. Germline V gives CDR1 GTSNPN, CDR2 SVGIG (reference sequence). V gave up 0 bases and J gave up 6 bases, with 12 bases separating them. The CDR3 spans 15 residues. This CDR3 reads CAWSVLRGTNSPLHF. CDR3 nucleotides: TGTGCCTGGAGTGTACTACGCGGCACTAATTCACCCCTCCACTTT.

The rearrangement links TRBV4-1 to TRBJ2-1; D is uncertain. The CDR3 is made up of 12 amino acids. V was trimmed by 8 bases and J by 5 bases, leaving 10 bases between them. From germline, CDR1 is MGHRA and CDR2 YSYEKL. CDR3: CASCDNDNEQFF. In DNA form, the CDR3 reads TGCGCCAGCTGCGACAACGACAATGAGCAGTTCTTC.

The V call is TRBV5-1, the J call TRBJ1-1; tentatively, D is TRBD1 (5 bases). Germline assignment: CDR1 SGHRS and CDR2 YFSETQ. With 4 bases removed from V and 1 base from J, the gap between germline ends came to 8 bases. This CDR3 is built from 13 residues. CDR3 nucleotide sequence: TGCGCCAGCAGCCTTACAGGGAACACTGAAGCTTTCTTT. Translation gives CASSLTGNTEAFF.

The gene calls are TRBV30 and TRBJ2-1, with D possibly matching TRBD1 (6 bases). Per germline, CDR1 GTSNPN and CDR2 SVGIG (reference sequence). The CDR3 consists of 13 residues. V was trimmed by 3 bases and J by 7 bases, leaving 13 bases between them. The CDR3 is CAWRKDSRNEQFF. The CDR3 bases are TGTGCCTGGAGAAAGGACAGTAGGAATGAGCAGTTCTTC.

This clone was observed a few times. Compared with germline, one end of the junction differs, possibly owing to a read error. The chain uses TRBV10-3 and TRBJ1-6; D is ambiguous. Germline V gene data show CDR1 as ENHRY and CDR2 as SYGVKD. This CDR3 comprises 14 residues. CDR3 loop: CAISEPPYSSPLHF. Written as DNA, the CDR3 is TGTGCCATCAGTGAGCCCCCATATAGTTCACCCCTCCACTTT.

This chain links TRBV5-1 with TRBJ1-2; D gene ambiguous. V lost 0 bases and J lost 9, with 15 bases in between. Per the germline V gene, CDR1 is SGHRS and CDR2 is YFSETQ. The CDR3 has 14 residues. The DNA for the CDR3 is TGCGCCAGCAGCTTGGCAACAGAGGGAGGTAGCTACACCTTC. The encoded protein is CASSLATEGGSYTF.